This is a list of T cell receptor beta chains from one sample in a study of T cell responses to AZD1222 COVID-19 vaccine. The protocol was immunoSEQ multiplex PCR, while the TCRdb copy is restricted to in-frame clones and leaves out a portion. The repertoire has about 83,000 clones, roughly 90% of them found once; the top ten carry around 5.1%. The sequencing used peripheral blood, collected on day 0 of MenACWY control vaccination. These receptors originate from an adult in good health. The conserved cysteine and the conserved F or W are not part of the CDR3 here. The D gene is left open where the match is weak.

TRBV28	TRBJ2-5	13	TRBD2	ASQPPGLGWETQY
TRBV7-2	TRBJ1-2	11	NA	ASSLGWGYGYT
TRBV15	TRBJ1-1	12	NA	ATAPREADTEAF
TRBV3-1/TRBV3-2	TRBJ2-7	12	NA	ASSSLTTSYEQY
TRBV9	TRBJ2-7	13	TRBD1	ASSVGDREPGEQY
TRBV28	TRBJ1-1	13	TRBD1	ASTPDRAMNTEAF
TRBV6-2/TRBV6-3	TRBJ1-1	9	NA	ASSTTGEAF
TRBV28	TRBJ2-2	14	NA	ASTPRQGTNTGELF
TRBV19	TRBJ1-1	11	NA	ASSMGDATEAF
TRBV7-9	TRBJ1-2	11	NA	ASSLELQEGYT
TRBV2	TRBJ2-7	10	NA	ASRVRPYEQY
TRBV28	TRBJ2-7	12	NA	ASNMRRPSYEQY
TRBV9	TRBJ2-3	15	NA	ASSGGPRGKNPDTQY
TRBV29-1	TRBJ1-4	11	TRBD1	SVAAQGDEKLF
TRBV6-5	TRBJ1-4	13	NA	ASSYSGATNEKLF
TRBV9	TRBJ2-1	11	TRBD1	ASSAGQYNEQF
TRBV7-9	TRBJ2-2	14	TRBD2	ASLPAGEVNTGELF
TRBV7-2	TRBJ2-5	12	NA	ASSLGGGAETQY
TRBV11-2	TRBJ1-4	14	NA	ASSSLSGRPNEKLF
TRBV29-1	TRBJ2-5	9	TRBD2	SVGGSETQY
TRBV7-9	TRBJ2-1	13	NA	ASSARPPNDNEQF
TRBV6-1	TRBJ1-2	13	NA	ASSDDRRTPHGYT
TRBV7-3	TRBJ2-2	13	TRBD2	ASSLGTSGVGELF
TRBV5-4	TRBJ2-7	15	TRBD2	ASSLSTSGGLPYEQY
TRBV11-2	TRBJ2-7	13	NA	ASSLDWGLGYEQY
TRBV11-1	TRBJ2-3	13	NA	ASSPDVIGTDTQY
TRBV5-1	TRBJ2-3	12	TRBD1	ASSSTGDTDTQY
TRBV7-9	TRBJ1-1	9	NA	ASSLASEAF
TRBV7-9	TRBJ1-3	14	NA	ASSPRDSAIGNTIY
TRBV10-3	TRBJ1-1	12	TRBD1	AISAQTGDSEAF
TRBV6-5	TRBJ2-1	12	NA	ATVGDKSYNEQF
TRBV9	TRBJ1-3	16	NA	ASSVVDLDSHSGNTIY
TRBV6-5	TRBJ1-2	12	NA	ASGPGVGGYGYT